This entry is about one T cell receptor (beta chain). Its antigen is not known. The primer mix had 60 Vbeta and 13 Jbeta primers. Method: immunoSEQ multiplex PCR; TCRdb's copy keeps in-frame clones and lacks some. The table records 95,000 to 100,000 clones, around 81% of them present only once. The sample belongs to a study of cytomegalovirus exposure and HLA in healthy donors. The CDR3 has 15 residues. The V segment lost 5 bases and the J segment 8 bases; nucleotides outside the gene matches: 9. Germline V gene lookup returns CDR1 MNHEY and CDR2 SVGAGI. General study findings and limits: Most observed TCR sequences were rare, whereas some public TCRs were detected in many donors. The likely explanation for a cluster of highly shared sequence variants was sequencing artifact.

J is TRBJ1-4 and V is TRBV6-5; 9 bases line up with TRBD1. Material for sequencing was PBMCs. This clonotype was sampled from a female donor in good health and CMV-seropositive. Here the CDR3 reads CASSRGTGLGEKLFF. The CDR3 DNA follows: TGTGCCAGCAGTCGAGGGACAGGGCTGGGGGAAAAACTGTTTTTT.